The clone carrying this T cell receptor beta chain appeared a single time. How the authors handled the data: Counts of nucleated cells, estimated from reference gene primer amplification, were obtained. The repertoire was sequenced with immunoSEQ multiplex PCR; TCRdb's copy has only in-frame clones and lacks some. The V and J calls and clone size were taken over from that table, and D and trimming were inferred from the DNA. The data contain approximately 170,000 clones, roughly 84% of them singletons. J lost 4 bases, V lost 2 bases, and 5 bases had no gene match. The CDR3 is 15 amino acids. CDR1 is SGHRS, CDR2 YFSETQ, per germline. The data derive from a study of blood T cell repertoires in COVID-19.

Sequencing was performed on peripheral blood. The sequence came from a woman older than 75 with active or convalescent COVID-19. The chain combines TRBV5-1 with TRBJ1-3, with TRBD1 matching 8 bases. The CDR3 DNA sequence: TGCGCCAGCAGCTTAACAGGGGGAACGGGAAACACCATATATTTT. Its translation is CASSLTGGTGNTIYF. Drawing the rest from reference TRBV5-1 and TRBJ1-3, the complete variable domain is KAGVTQTPRYLIKTRGQQVTLSCSPISGHRSVSWYQQTPGQGLQFLFEYFSETQRNKGNFPGRFSGRQFSNSRSEMNVSTLELGDSALYLCASSLTGGTGNTIYFGEGSWLTVV.